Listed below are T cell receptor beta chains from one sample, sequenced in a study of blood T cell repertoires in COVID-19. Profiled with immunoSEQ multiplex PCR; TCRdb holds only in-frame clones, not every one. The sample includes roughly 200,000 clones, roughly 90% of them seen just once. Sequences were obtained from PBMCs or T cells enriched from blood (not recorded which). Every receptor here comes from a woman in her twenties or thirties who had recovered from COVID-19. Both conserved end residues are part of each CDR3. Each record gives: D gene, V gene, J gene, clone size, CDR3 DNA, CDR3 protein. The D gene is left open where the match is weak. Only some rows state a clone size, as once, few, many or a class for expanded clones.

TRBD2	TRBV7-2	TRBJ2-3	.	TGTGCCAGCAGCTTAGGTGGTCTGCGGGGGGGCCAAGATACGCAGTATTTT	CASSLGGLRGGQDTQYF
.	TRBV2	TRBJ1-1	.	TGTGCCAGCAGGCCGGACAGAACGAACACTGAAGCTTTCTTT	CASRPDRTNTEAFF
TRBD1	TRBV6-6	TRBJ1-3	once	TGTGCCAGCAGTCGAACAGGGGGAGTCCTCGGAAACACCATATATTTT	CASSRTGGVLGNTIYF
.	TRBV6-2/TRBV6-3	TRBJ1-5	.	TGTGCCAGCAGTTACTCGAGAGCCGGAGGGCAGCCCCAGCATTTT	CASSYSRAGGQPQHF
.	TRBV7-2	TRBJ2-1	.	TGTGCCAGCAGCCTAGGCTGGGGGGTAGGGAACTCCTACAATGAGCAGTTCTTC	CASSLGWGVGNSYNEQFF
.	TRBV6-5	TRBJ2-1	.	TGTGCCAGCAGTTCTAGTACCTACAATGAGCAGTTCTTC	CASSSSTYNEQFF
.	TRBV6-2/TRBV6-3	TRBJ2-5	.	TGTGCCAGCAGTCTAAATCCGGACAGAGGGGGAGAGACCCAGTACTTC	CASSLNPDRGGETQYF
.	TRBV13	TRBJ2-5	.	TGTGCCAGCAGCGAGATCACAGGGACGCGAGAGACCCAGTACTTC	CASSEITGTRETQYF
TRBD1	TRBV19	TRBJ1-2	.	TGTGCCAGTAGTATTACCGGACAGGGACTCGGCGGTGGCTACACCTTC	CASSITGQGLGGGYTF
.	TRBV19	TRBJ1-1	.	TGTGCCAGTAGGCCCCCTGGAGAAATCGAAGCTTTCTTT	CASRPPGEIEAFF
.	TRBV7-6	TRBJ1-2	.	TGTGCCAGCAGCTTGGGGGGTACCCATTATGGCTACACCTTC	CASSLGGTHYGYTF
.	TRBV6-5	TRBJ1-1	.	TGTGCCAGCAGTCTGGCAGATGAAGCTTTCTTT	CASSLADEAFF
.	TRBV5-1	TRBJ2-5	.	TGCGCCAGCAGCTTGGTCGTGCAGGCTGGCCAAGAGACCCAGTACTTC	CASSLVVQAGQETQYF
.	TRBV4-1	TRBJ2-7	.	TGCGCCAGCAGCCCCCCCGGGTGGCCTTACGAGCAGTACTTC	CASSPPGWPYEQYF
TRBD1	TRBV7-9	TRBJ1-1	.	TGTGCCAGCACCATGACAGGGCTTGAAGCTTTCTTT	CASTMTGLEAFF
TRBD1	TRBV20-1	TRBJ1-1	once	TGCAGTGCTAGTGGACAGGGGGCCACTGAAGCTTTCTTT	CSASGQGATEAFF
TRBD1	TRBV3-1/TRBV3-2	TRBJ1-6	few	TGTGCCAGCAGCCTGGGACAGTCTTCACCCCTCCACTTT	CASSLGQSSPLHF
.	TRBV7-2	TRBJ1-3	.	TGTGCCAGCAACCAAGTCGGGGGGCCTGGAAACACCATATATTTT	CASNQVGGPGNTIYF
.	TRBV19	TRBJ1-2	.	TGTGCCAGTAGTATTGCGCCTCTCTATGGCTACACCTTC	CASSIAPLYGYTF
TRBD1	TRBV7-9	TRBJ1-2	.	TGTGCCAGCAGCTTGGAGAGGGACAGGTTTCTGGGGTATGGCTACACCTTC	CASSLERDRFLGYGYTF
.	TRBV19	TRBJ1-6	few	TGTGCCAGTAGTAGTTCTTCAGGGTCTAATTCACCCCTCCACTTT	CASSSSSGSNSPLHF
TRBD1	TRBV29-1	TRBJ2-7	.	TGCAGCGTTGTGGTGACAGGGGGCTACGAGCAGTACTTC	CSVVVTGGYEQYF
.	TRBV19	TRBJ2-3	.	TGTGCCAGTAGTAAACCGGGACAGAGGGAGGCAGATACGCAGTATTTT	CASSKPGQREADTQYF
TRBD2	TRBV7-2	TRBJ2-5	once	TGTGCCAGCAGCTTAGCGATACTAGCGGGCGGAGAGACCCAGTACTTC	CASSLAILAGGETQYF
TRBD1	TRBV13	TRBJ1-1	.	TGTGCCAGCAGCATAGGGACAGGGATGGGCACTGAAGCTTTCTTT	CASSIGTGMGTEAFF
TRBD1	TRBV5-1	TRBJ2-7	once	TGCGCCAGCAGTTCACCGGGACAGCGGGAGCAGTACTTC	CASSSPGQREQYF
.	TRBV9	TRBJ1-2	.	TGTGCCAGCAGCGTAGCGGGGGGCTCGGGCTATGGCTACACCTTC	CASSVAGGSGYGYTF
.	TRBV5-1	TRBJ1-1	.	TGCGCCAGCAGCTTCTGGGCAGGGGAAGTAGCTGAAGCTTTCTTT	CASSFWAGEVAEAFF
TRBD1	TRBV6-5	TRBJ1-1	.	TGTGCCAGCAGTTACGGGACAGGGGCGAACACTGAAGCTTTCTTT	CASSYGTGANTEAFF
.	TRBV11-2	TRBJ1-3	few	TGTGCCAGCAGCTTAGACAGGGGAACTGGAAACACCATATATTTT	CASSLDRGTGNTIYF
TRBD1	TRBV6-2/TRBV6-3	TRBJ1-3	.	TGTGCCAGCAGTTACGACCGGGACAGGGGGCTAGCGGCTGGAAACACCATATATTTT	CASSYDRDRGLAAGNTIYF
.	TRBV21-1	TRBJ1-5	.	TGTGCCAGCACCCCCAGGGAGGGAGGCCAGCCCCAGCATTTT	CASTPREGGQPQHF
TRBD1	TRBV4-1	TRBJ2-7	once	TGCGCCAGCAGCCAAGATCCCAGACAGGGGGGATACGAGCAGTACTTC	CASSQDPRQGGYEQYF
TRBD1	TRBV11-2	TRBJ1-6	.	TGTGCCAGCAGGCCAGCCGGACAGGTTAATTCACCCCTCCACTTT	CASRPAGQVNSPLHF
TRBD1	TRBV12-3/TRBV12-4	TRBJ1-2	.	TGTGCCAGCAGTCAAAACAGGGGGCTGGGCTACACCTTC	CASSQNRGLGYTF
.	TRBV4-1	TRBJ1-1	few	TGCGCCAGCAGCACTCAAGGACAGCCTGAAGCTTTCTTT	CASSTQGQPEAFF
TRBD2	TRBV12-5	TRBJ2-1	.	TGTGCTAGTGGTTCCCACAAGCGGGGCTCCTACAATGAGCAGTTCTTC	CASGSHKRGSYNEQFF
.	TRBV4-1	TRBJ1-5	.	TGCGCCAGCAGCCAAGTCGGTAGTCAGCCCCAGCATTTT	CASSQVGSQPQHF
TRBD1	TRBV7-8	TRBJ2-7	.	TGTGCCAGCAGCCAACTCCCGGGACAGGGCGCCTACGAGCAGTACTTC	CASSQLPGQGAYEQYF
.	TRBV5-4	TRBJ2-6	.	TGTGCCAGCAGCGAGACAAGCTCTGGGGCCAACGTCCTGACTTTC	CASSETSSGANVLTF
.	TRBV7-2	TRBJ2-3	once	TGTGCCAGCAGCTTTAGACTAAGCCCAGATACGCAGTATTTT	CASSFRLSPDTQYF
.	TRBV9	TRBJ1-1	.	TGTGCCAGCAGCGTGAACAGGGTAGGCACTGAAGCTTTCTTT	CASSVNRVGTEAFF
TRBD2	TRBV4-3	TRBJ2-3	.	TGCGCCAGCAGCCAAGGCCAGCGGGGGCCATCGACAGATACGCAGTATTTT	CASSQGQRGPSTDTQYF